Listed below are T cell receptor beta chains from one sample, sequenced in a study of blood T cells in healthy people across ages. Each CDR3 protein gets one entry after TCRdb re-called the 5' RACE reads with MiXCR. The sample holds 1.5 million to 2 million distinct CDR3 sequences; about 32% are singletons and the top ten take approximately 10%. The sequenced material came from blood. These receptors all stem from a woman aged 30 to 39 in good health. Both conserved end residues are part of each CDR3. A D gene is named only where the DNA matches it firmly. Size values are once, few and many counts, or a class for expanded clones, and some rows have none.

d_call	clone_size	j_call	v_call	cdr3_aa	cdr3_nt
NA	NA	TRBJ2-3	TRBV7-8	CASSPTFAGITDTQYF	TGTGCCAGCAGCCCGACCTTTGCGGGAATCACAGATACGCAGTATTTT
TRBD2	few	TRBJ2-1	TRBV5-1	CASSVGLTQNYNEQFF	TGCGCCAGCAGCGTGGGACTAACCCAAAATTACAATGAGCAGTTCTTC
NA	many	TRBJ1-1	TRBV10-3	CAIVGEGTEAFF	TGTGCCATCGTTGGGGAGGGCACTGAAGCTTTCTTT
NA	NA	TRBJ2-1	TRBV3-1	CASSQKVANEQFF	TGTGCCAGCAGCCAAAAGGTTGCTAATGAGCAGTTCTTC
NA	few	TRBJ1-5	TRBV3-1	CASSPRAGEPQHF	TGTGCCAGCAGCCCCAGGGCAGGGGAGCCCCAGCATTTT
NA	few	TRBJ1-2	TRBV4-2	CASSQDFSAAYGYTF	TGTGCCAGCAGCCAAGATTTTTCGGCGGCCTATGGCTACACCTTC
TRBD2	few	TRBJ2-1	TRBV20-1	CSARDSGRLAPNEQFF	TGCAGTGCTAGAGATTCCGGTAGACTAGCGCCCAATGAGCAGTTCTTC
NA	NA	TRBJ2-1	TRBV15	CATSRDVAGEQFF	TGTGCCACCAGCAGAGACGTGGCCGGTGAGCAGTTCTTC
TRBD2	few	TRBJ2-1	TRBV29-1	CGGGPGQLTSGSSYNEQFF	TGCGGCGGGGGGCCGGGACAGTTGACTAGCGGGAGCTCCTACAATGAGCAGTTCTTC
TRBD1	NA	TRBJ1-1	TRBV27	CASSLLQGAWTEAFF	TGTGCCAGCAGTTTATTACAGGGGGCGTGGACTGAAGCTTTCTTT
NA	once	TRBJ1-2	TRBV5-1	CASSLGWSLSRVGYTF	TGCGCCAGCAGTTTAGGATGGTCACTCTCCCGAGTCGGCTACACCTTC
NA	NA	TRBJ2-3	TRBV6-1	CASSDSRGLRSDTQYF	TGTGCCAGCAGCGATAGCCGGGGGTTGCGATCAGATACGCAGTATTTT
TRBD2	NA	TRBJ2-1	TRBV20-1	CSAGDLNAGGPDNEQFF	TGCAGTGCTGGCGATTTGAACGCGGGAGGGCCGGACAATGAGCAGTTCTTC
TRBD1	NA	TRBJ2-5	TRBV20-1	CSARDPVTGDETQYF	TGCAGCGCTAGAGATCCGGTAACAGGGGACGAGACCCAGTACTTC
TRBD1	few	TRBJ2-7	TRBV27	CASSPPGQASQYF	TGTGCCAGCAGTCCCCCTGGACAGGCATCACAGTACTTC
TRBD1	NA	TRBJ2-5	TRBV3-1	CASSQGYRGETQYF	TGTGCCAGCAGCCAAGGTTACAGGGGAGAGACCCAGTACTTC
TRBD2	many	TRBJ2-1	TRBV4-2	CASSQDVASGTHRDEQFF	TGTGCCAGCAGCCAAGATGTTGCTAGCGGGACCCACCGCGATGAGCAGTTCTTC
TRBD2	few	TRBJ2-7	TRBV3-1	CASSTRLADIYEQYF	TGTGCCAGCAGCACCCGACTAGCGGATATATACGAGCAGTACTTC
NA	many	TRBJ1-2	TRBV7-2	CASSSAGPNYGYTF	TGTGCCAGCAGCTCCGCAGGGCCGAACTATGGCTACACCTTC
NA	many	TRBJ2-1	TRBV20-1	CSGDEQFF	TGCAGTGGAGACGAGCAGTTCTTC
TRBD1	once	TRBJ1-3	TRBV7-6	CASSPRQGPGNTIYF	TGTGCCAGCAGCCCCAGACAGGGCCCTGGAAACACCATATATTTT
NA	NA	TRBJ2-7	TRBV2	CASSNREGTEQYF	TGTGCCAGCAGTAACAGGGAGGGAACCGAGCAGTACTTC
NA	NA	TRBJ2-5	TRBV11-2	CASSVSGLKEIQYF	TGTGCCAGCAGCGTTTCGGGCCTTAAGGAGATCCAGTACTTC
NA	few	TRBJ2-5	TRBV7-2	CASSLYWGQETQYF	TGTGCCAGCAGCTTATATTGGGGGCAAGAGACCCAGTACTTC
TRBD1	few	TRBJ2-7	TRBV5-5	CASSLEGTGVEQYF	TGTGCCAGCAGCTTGGAAGGGACAGGGGTTGAGCAGTACTTC
NA	NA	TRBJ2-1	TRBV27	CASSFIGVLRDEQFF	TGTGCCAGCAGTTTTATCGGAGTTCTTCGGGATGAGCAGTTCTTC
NA	few	TRBJ2-3	TRBV6-4	CASSDGGRGIGDTQYF	TGTGCCAGCAGTGACGGGGGACGGGGGATAGGAGATACGCAGTATTTT
TRBD1	NA	TRBJ2-7	TRBV4-1	CASTNTFTGGPGFSEQYF	TGCGCCAGCACCAACACTTTTACAGGGGGCCCTGGGTTCTCCGAGCAGTACTTC
NA	NA	TRBJ1-2	TRBV28	CASRISRSTYDYTF	TGTGCCAGCAGGATTTCAAGGTCTACCTATGACTACACCTTC
NA	NA	TRBJ2-3	TRBV10-1	CASSETTSWVADTQYF	TGCGCCAGCAGTGAGACGACTAGTTGGGTCGCAGATACGCAGTATTTT
NA	NA	TRBJ1-2	TRBV7-3	CASSQDEDYGYTF	TGTGCCAGCAGCCAGGACGAGGACTATGGCTACACCTTC
TRBD2	NA	TRBJ2-7	TRBV29-1	CSVTGGTETYEQYF	TGCAGCGTTACGGGAGGGACGGAGACCTACGAGCAGTACTTC
NA	NA	TRBJ2-7	TRBV29-1	CSVLRDTLPPLSEQYF	TGCAGCGTTCTCCGAGACACACTCCCACCTCTGAGCGAGCAGTACTTC
NA	NA	TRBJ1-6	TRBV20-1	CSARIGEGNSPLHF	TGCAGTGCTAGAATCGGTGAGGGAAATTCACCCCTCCACTTT
NA	NA	TRBJ2-7	TRBV13	CANSGQTGVVDEQYF	TGTGCCAACAGCGGCCAAACGGGGGTTGTGGACGAGCAGTACTTC
NA	NA	TRBJ2-2	TRBV5-1	CASALAGGELFF	TGCGCCAGTGCCCTAGCAGGCGGGGAGCTGTTTTTT
NA	NA	TRBJ1-2	TRBV27	CASSSKSGGPGGYTF	TGTGCCAGCAGTTCGAAATCGGGGGGCCCGGGAGGCTACACCTTC
NA	NA	TRBJ2-3	TRBV9	CASSPSVRTDTQYF	TGTGCCAGCAGCCCCTCAGTCCGGACAGATACGCAGTATTTT
NA	NA	TRBJ1-1	TRBV4-1	CASSSAGGGEGHTEAFF	TGCGCCAGCAGCAGCGCTGGCGGGGGTGAGGGGCACACTGAAGCTTTCTTT
NA	NA	TRBJ2-7	TRBV7-2	CASSLIRTEQYF	TGTGCCAGCAGCTTAATCCGGACCGAGCAGTACTTC
NA	NA	TRBJ2-5	TRBV28	CASSPVSGGKETQYF	TGTGCCAGCAGTCCCGTGAGTGGAGGGAAAGAGACCCAGTACTTC
NA	NA	TRBJ2-1	TRBV3-1	CASRGGRRSYNEQFF	TGTGCCAGCCGGGGTGGGAGGAGGTCCTACAATGAGCAGTTCTTC
TRBD1	few	TRBJ2-7	TRBV30	CACDRESYEQYF	TGTGCCTGTGACAGGGAGTCCTACGAGCAGTACTTC
NA	NA	TRBJ2-1	TRBV24-1	CATSDLSWGREQFF	TGTGCCACCAGTGACCTATCTTGGGGGCGTGAGCAGTTCTTC
NA	NA	TRBJ2-1	TRBV7-9	CASSLAGTLYNEQFF	TGTGCCAGCAGTCTCGCCGGGACACTTTACAATGAGCAGTTCTTC
TRBD2	NA	TRBJ2-1	TRBV7-3	CASSPYGTGTSGGDEQFF	TGTGCCAGCAGCCCTTATGGAACCGGGACTAGCGGGGGTGATGAGCAGTTCTTC
TRBD1	NA	TRBJ2-1	TRBV18	CASSPETGYNEQFF	TGTGCCAGCTCACCCGAGACAGGGTACAATGAGCAGTTCTTC
NA	NA	TRBJ2-7	TRBV28	CASSLFGAVGTYEQYF	TGTGCCAGCAGTTTATTCGGGGCGGTGGGGACCTACGAGCAGTACTTC
TRBD1	few	TRBJ2-3	TRBV28	CASSSSGGLMKDTQYF	TGTGCCAGCAGTTCCTCAGGGGGCTTGATGAAAGATACGCAGTATTTT
TRBD2	NA	TRBJ2-7	TRBV6-1	CASSGTSFSYEQYF	TGTGCCAGCAGTGGGACTAGCTTCTCCTACGAGCAGTACTTC
TRBD1	NA	TRBJ2-1	TRBV6-2/TRBV6-3	CATNQGTARWDEQFF	TGTGCCACAAACCAAGGGACAGCCAGATGGGATGAGCAGTTCTTC
NA	NA	TRBJ1-5	TRBV3-1	CASSQERVHQPQHF	TGTGCCAGCAGCCAAGAGAGGGTACATCAGCCCCAGCATTTT